The TCR beta chain described here comes from a study of cytomegalovirus exposure and HLA in healthy donors. Germline CDR1 is MNHNS and CDR2 is SASEGT. The length of the CDR3 is 12 residues. Trimming left V 6 bases short and J 6 bases short, with 10 bases between. Study-wide points: The tendency of first-cohort TCR clusters to co-occur in the 120 or so validation repertoires emerged from a later analysis. Some TCR beta chains (about 170 of them) were listed as cytomegalovirus-associated.

Of note for this clone: Its target is not known.

Libraries were prepared by immunoSEQ multiplex PCR; TCRdb keeps only in-frame clonotypes and omits some of them. The sample consists of 100,000 to 130,000 clones, more than 90% of them appearing once. This clonotype was sampled from a woman younger than 30 in good health and CMV-seronegative. The rearrangement links TRBV6-1 to TRBJ2-3, with unresolved D. The sequenced sample was PBMCs. The DNA of the CDR3 is TGTGCCAGCAGGAAGAACCGGGATACGCAGTATTTT. As protein: CASRKNRDTQYF.